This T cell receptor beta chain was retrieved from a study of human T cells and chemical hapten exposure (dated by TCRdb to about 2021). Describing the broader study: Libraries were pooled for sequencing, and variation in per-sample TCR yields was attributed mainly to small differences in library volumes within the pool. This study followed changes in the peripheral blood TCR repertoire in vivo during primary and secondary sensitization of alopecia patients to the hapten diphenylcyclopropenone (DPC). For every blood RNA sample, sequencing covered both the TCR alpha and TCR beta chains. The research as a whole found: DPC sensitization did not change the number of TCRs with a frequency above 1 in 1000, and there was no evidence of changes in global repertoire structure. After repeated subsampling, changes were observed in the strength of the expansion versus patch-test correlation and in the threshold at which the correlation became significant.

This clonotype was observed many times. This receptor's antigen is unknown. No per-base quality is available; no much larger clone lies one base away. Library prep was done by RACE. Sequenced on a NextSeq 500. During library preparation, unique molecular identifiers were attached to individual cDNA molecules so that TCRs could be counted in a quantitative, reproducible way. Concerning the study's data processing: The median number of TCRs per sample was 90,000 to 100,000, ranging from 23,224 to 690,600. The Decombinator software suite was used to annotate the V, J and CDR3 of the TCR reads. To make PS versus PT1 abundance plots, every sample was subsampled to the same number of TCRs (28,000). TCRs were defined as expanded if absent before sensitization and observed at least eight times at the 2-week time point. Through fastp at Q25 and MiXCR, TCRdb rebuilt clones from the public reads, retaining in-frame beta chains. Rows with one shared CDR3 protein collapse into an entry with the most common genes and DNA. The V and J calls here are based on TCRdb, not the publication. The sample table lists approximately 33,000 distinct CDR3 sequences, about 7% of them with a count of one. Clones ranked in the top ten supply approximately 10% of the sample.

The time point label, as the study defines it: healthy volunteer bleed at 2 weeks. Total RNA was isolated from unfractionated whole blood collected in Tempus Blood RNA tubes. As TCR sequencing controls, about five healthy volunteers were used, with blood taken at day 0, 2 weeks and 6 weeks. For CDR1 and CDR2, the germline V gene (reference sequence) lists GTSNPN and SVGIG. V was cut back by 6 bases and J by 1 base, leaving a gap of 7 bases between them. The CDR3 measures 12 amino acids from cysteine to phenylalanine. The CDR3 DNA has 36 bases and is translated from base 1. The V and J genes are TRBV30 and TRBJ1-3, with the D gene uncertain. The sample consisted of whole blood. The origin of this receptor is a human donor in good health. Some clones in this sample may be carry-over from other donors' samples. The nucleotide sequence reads TGTGCCTGTGAGTGGTCTGGAAACACCATATATTTT. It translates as CACEWSGNTIYF.